This T cell receptor beta chain was captured by sequencing in a study of cytomegalovirus exposure and HLA in healthy donors. Study outcomes and limitations: Productive status was seen about 90% or about 30% of the time for most TCR beta V segments in an earlier analysis. Many donors carried some public TCRs, although rarity characterized most TCR sequences. A missense variant in DCLRE1C was later tied to TCR beta V- and J-gene trimming. Follow-up analysis found HLA locus-dependent TCR association rates, highest for DRB1 and lowest for HLA-C.

In regard to this clone: Its antigen is not identified.

The CDR3 runs 14 residues. Germline V gene sequence: CDR1 SGHRS, CDR2 YFSETQ. V lost 1 base and J 5 bases, leaving 11 bases between the germline ends. PCR amplification relied on 60 Vbeta primers (plus 13 Jbeta primers). Using immunoSEQ multiplex PCR, the repertoire was profiled, and TCRdb retains in-frame clones only, with some absent. The sample yields around 140,000 clones, around 86% seen once. The receptor comes from a woman in her thirties in good health and CMV-seronegative. The J gene is TRBJ2-3, the V gene TRBV5-1; TRBD1 is a possible D gene (6 bases). What was sequenced was PBMCs. CDR3 in DNA: TGCGCCAGCAGCTTGAGGCAGGGGAAAGATACGCAGTATTTT. Translated: CASSLRQGKDTQYF.